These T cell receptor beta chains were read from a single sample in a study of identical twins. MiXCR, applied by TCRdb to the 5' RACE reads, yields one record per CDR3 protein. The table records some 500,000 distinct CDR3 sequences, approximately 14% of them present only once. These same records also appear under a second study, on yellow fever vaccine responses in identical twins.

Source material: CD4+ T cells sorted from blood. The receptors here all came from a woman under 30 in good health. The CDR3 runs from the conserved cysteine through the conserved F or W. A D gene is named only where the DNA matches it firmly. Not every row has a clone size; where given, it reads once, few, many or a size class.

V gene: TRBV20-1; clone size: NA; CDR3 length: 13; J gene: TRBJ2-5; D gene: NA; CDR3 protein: CSARGSLRETQYF; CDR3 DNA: TGCAGTGCTAGAGGGAGTCTAAGAGAGACCCAGTACTTC
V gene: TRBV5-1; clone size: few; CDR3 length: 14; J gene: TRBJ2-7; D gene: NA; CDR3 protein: CASSLAHGPSEQYF; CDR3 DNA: TGCGCCAGCAGCTTGGCCCACGGACCCTCCGAGCAGTACTTC
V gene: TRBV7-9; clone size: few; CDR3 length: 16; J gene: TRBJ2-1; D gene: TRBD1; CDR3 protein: CASSETGTGYYNEQFF; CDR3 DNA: TGTGCCAGCAGCGAGACCGGGACAGGGTACTACAATGAGCAGTTCTTC
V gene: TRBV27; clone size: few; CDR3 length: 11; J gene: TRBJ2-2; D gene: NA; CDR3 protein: CASGYTGELFF; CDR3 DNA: TGTGCCAGCGGTTATACCGGGGAGCTGTTTTTT
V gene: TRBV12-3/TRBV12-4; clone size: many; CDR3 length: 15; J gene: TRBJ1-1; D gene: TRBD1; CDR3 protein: CASSFSAGGNTEAFF; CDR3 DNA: TGTGCCAGCAGTTTTTCGGCAGGGGGTAACACTGAAGCTTTCTTT
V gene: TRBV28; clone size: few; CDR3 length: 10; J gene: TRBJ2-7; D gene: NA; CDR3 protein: CASEPYEQYF; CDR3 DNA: TGTGCCTCAGAACCCTACGAGCAGTACTTC
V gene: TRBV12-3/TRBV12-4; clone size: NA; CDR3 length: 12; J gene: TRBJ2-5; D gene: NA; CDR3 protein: CASTAEGGAQYF; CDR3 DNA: TGTGCCAGCACCGCAGAGGGGGGCGCACAGTACTTC
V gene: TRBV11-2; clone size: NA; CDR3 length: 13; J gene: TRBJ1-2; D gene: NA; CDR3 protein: CASSPARDYGYTF; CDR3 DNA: TGTGCCAGCAGTCCGGCCAGGGACTATGGCTACACTTTC
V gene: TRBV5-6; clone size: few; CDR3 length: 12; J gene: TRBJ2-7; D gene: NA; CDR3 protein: CASSWGLREQYF; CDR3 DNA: TGTGCCAGCAGCTGGGGGTTGCGCGAGCAGTACTTC
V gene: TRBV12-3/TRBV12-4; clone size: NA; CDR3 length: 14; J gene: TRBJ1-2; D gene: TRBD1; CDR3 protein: CASSLGQGVYGYTF; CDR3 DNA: TGTGCCAGCAGTTTGGGACAGGGGGTCTATGGCTACACCTTC
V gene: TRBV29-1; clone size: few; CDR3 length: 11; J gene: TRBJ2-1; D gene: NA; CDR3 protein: CSVESPGEQFF; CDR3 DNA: TGCAGCGTTGAATCGCCTGGAGAGCAGTTCTTC
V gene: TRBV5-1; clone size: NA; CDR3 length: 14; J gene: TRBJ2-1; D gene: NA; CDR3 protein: CASSIQGPDNEQFF; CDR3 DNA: TGCGCCAGCAGCATTCAAGGGCCCGACAATGAGCAGTTCTTC
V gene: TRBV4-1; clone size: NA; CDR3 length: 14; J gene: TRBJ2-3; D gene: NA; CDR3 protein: CASSQSLSTDTQYF; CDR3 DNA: TGCGCCAGCAGCCAGAGCCTCTCCACAGATACGCAGTATTTT
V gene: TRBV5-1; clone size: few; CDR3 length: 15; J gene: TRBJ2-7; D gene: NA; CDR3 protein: CASSSPGDPPYEQYF; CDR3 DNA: TGCGCCAGCAGCTCTCCCGGGGACCCCCCCTACGAGCAGTACTTC
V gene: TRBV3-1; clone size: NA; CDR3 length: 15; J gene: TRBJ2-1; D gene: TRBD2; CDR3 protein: CASSSGGGIYNEQFF; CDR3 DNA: TGTGCCAGCAGCTCCGGCGGGGGAATTTACAATGAGCAGTTCTTC
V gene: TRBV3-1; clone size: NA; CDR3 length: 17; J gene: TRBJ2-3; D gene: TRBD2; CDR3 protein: CASSQPRLAGGADTQYF; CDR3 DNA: TGTGCCAGCAGCCAACCTCGACTAGCGGGGGGCGCAGATACACAGTATTTT
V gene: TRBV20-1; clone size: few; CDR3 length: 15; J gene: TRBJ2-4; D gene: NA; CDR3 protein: CSASYPRGSKNIQYF; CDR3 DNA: TGCAGTGCGTCATACCCTCGGGGGTCCAAAAACATTCAGTACTTC
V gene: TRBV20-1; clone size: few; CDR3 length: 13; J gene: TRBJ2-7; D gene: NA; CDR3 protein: CSASGSWAYEQYF; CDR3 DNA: TGCAGTGCTAGTGGGAGCTGGGCCTACGAGCAGTACTTC
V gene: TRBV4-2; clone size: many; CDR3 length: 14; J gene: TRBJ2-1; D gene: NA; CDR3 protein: CASSQASSFNEQFF; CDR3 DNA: TGTGCCAGCAGCCAAGCGAGTAGCTTTAATGAGCAGTTCTTC
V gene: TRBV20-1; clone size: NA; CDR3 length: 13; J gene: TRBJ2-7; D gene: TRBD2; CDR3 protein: CSASLAEGHEQYF; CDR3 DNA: TGCAGTGCCAGTCTAGCGGAGGGACACGAGCAGTACTTC
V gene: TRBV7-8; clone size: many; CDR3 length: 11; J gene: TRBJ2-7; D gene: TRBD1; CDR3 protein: CASSLGTGKYF; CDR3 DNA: TGTGCCAGCAGCCTTGGGACAGGGAAGTACTTC
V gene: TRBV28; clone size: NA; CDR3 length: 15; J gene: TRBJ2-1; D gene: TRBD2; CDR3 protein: CASSFRGLPLSEQFF; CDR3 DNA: TGTGCCAGCAGTTTTAGGGGACTACCTTTGTCAGAGCAGTTCTTC
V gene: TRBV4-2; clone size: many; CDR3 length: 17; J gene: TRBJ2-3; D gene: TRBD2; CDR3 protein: CASSQVIAGGRGDTQYF; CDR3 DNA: TGTGCCAGCAGCCAAGTGATAGCGGGAGGGCGAGGGGATACGCAGTATTTT
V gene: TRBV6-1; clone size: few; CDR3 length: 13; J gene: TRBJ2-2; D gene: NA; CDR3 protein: CAAMQGFNGELFF; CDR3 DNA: TGTGCCGCCATGCAGGGGTTCAACGGGGAGCTGTTTTTT
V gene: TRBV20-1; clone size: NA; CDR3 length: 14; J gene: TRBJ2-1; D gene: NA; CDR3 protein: CSAREVSSYNEQFF; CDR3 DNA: TGCAGTGCTAGAGAGGTGAGCTCCTACAATGAGCAGTTCTTC
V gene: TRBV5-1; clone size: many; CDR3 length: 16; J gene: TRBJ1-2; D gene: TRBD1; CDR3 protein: CASSGGTGRAAFGYTF; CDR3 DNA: TGCGCCAGCAGCGGCGGGACAGGGCGTGCGGCGTTTGGCTACACCTTC
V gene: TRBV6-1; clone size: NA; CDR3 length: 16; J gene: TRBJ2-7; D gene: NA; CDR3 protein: CASIQSPSGYSYEQYF; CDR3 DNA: TGTGCCAGCATCCAGAGTCCCTCAGGGTACTCCTACGAGCAGTACTTC
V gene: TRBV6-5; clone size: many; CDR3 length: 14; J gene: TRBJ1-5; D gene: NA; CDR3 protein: CASSYSGSNQPQHF; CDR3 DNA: TGTGCCAGCAGTTACTCAGGAAGCAATCAGCCCCAGCATTTT
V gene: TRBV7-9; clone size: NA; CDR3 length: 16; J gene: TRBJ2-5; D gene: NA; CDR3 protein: CASSASWVAGQETQYF; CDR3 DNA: TGTGCCAGCAGCGCCTCTTGGGTGGCGGGCCAAGAGACCCAGTACTTC
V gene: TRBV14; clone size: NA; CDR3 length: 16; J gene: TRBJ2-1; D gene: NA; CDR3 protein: CASSRKVGPLYNEQFF; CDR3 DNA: TGTGCCAGCAGCCGGAAGGTAGGACCCCTATACAATGAGCAGTTCTTC
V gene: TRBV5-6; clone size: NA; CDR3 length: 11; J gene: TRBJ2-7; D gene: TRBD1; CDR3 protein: CASSLRDRKVF; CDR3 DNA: TGTGCCAGCAGCTTGCGGGACAGGAAAGTGTTC
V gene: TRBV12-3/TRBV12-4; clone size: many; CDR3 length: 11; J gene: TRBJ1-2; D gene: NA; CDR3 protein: CASSLQGGYTF; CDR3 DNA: TGTGCCAGCAGTTTGCAGGGCGGCTACACCTTC
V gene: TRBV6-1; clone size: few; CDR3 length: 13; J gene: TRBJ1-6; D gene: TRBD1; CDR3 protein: CASSKTGSSPLHF; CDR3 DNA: TGTGCCAGCAGTAAGACAGGGTCTTCACCCCTCCACTTT
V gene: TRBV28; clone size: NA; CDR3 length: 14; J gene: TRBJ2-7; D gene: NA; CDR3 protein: CASVEDGTPYEQYF; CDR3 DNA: TGTGCCAGCGTTGAAGATGGTACCCCCTACGAGCAGTACTTC
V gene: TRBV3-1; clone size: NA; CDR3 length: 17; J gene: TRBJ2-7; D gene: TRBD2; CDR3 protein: CACSQHPSGTKSYEQYF; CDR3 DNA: TGTGCCTGCTCCCAGCATCCAAGCGGGACGAAGAGCTACGAGCAGTACTTC
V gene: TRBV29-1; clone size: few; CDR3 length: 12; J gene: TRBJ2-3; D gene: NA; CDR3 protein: CSEARGSDTQYF; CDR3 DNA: TGCAGCGAGGCGAGGGGATCGGATACGCAGTATTTT
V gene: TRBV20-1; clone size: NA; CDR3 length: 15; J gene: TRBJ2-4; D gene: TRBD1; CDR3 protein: CSARPAGQGNTIQYF; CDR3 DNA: TGCAGTGCTAGGCCGGCGGGACAGGGTAATACCATTCAGTACTTC
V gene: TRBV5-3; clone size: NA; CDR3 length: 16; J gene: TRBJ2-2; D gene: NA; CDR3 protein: CARSLALGLNTGELFF; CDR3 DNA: TGTGCCAGGAGCTTGGCTCTCGGGCTGAACACCGGGGAGCTGTTTTTT
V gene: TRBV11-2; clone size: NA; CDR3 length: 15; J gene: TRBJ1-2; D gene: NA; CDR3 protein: CASSFNRGNFHGYTF; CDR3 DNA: TGTGCCAGCAGCTTTAATCGGGGCAACTTTCATGGCTACACCTTC
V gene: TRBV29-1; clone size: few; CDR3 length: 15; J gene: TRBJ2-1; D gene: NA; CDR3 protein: CSVEDWQVSYNEQFF; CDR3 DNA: TGCAGCGTTGAAGACTGGCAGGTCTCCTACAATGAGCAGTTCTTC
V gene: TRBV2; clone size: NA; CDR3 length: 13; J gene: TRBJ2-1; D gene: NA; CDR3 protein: CASRRLGEGEQFF; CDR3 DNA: TGTGCCAGCAGGAGGTTGGGCGAGGGTGAGCAGTTCTTC
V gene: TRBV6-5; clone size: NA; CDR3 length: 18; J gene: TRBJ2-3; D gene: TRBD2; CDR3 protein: CASSLSVVGAGGLDTQYF; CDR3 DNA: TGTGCCAGCAGTTTGTCTGTAGTAGGAGCGGGGGGCCTAGATACGCAGTATTTT
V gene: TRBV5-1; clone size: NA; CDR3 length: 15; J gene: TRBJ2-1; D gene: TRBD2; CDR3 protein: CASSPGLAGEDEQFF; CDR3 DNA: TGCGCCAGCAGCCCGGGACTAGCGGGAGAAGATGAGCAGTTCTTC
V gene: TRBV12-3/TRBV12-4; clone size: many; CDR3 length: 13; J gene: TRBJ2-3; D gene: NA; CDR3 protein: CASSLERRGRKYF; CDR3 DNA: TGTGCCAGCAGTTTAGAGAGGAGGGGGCGCAAGTATTTT
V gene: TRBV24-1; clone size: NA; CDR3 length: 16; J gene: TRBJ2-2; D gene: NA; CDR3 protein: CATSDVGRGFDGELFF; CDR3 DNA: TGTGCCACCAGTGATGTGGGCAGGGGATTCGACGGGGAGCTGTTTTTT
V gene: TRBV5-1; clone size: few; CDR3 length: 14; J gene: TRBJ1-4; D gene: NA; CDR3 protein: CASSLDTTNEKLFF; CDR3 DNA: TGCGCCAGCAGCTTGGATACAACTAATGAAAAACTGTTTTTT
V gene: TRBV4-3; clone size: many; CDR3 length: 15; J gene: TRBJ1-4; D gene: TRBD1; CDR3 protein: CASSQGWDSGEKLFF; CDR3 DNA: TGCGCCAGCAGCCAGGGTTGGGACAGCGGGGAAAAACTGTTTTTT
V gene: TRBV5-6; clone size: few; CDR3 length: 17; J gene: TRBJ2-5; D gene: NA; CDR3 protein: CASSLKPGARAQETQYF; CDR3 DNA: TGTGCCAGCAGCTTGAAACCGGGGGCGCGGGCACAAGAGACCCAGTACTTC